Described below is a single T cell receptor beta chain sequence and its context. Drawing of blood for sampling happened at baseline, at cycle 4 day 1, and at cycle 7 day 1. V was pared by 5 bases and J by 3 bases, with 6 bases of the junction left unmatched. The germline gives CDR1 MNHEY, CDR2 SVGAGI. This CDR3 has 14 amino acids. This specimen comes from a study of OX40 agonist ivuxolimab in advanced cancers. Study background: At 0.01 to 10 mg/kg, ivuxolimab was administered intravenously to patients every 2 weeks. Partial responses were achieved by three patients, one with hepatocellular carcinoma and two with cutaneous melanoma.

The assay was immunoSEQ multiplex PCR, and TCRdb's table has in-frame clones only and misses some. Among 50,000 to 75,000 clones listed, approximately 86% were seen once. The clonotype was recovered from an adult with an advanced solid tumor such as melanoma, head and neck, liver or kidney cancer. The specimen comprised CD4+ or CD8+ T cells sorted from blood, sampled in a trial of the OX40 agonist ivuxolimab. This chain connects TRBV6-5 to TRBJ1-1; 7 bases are shared with TRBD1. CDR3 nucleotides: TGTGCCAGCAGTAAGACAGGGATTTACACTGAAGCTTTCTTT. This gives the protein CASSKTGIYTEAFF.